The next 19 T cell receptor beta chains were all read from a single sample in a study of CXCR3-negative and CXCR3-positive naive CD8 T cells (dated by TCRdb to the late 2010s). These reads were obtained on a NextSeq 550. The Human TCR Profiling Kit (MiLaboratory) was used to prepare UMI-labeled 5' RACE TRB cDNA libraries. The reads went through TCRdb reprocessing, and each CDR3 protein sequence gets one entry with no DNA. The table for this sample records 70,000 to 95,000 distinct CDR3 sequences. The ten largest clones take up around 1.4% of the sample. Sequencing used naive CXCR3- CD8+ T cells from blood. This sample's cell subset or site label indicates: CD45RO-CCR7+CD27+CD95- naive CD8+ T cells lacking CXCR3 (TNR3-). The receptors shown here come from a human donor in good health. Some clones in this sample may be carry-over from other donors' samples.

V and J are TRBV23-1 and TRBJ2-5; TCRdb calls TRBD2, which cannot be checked without DNA. TRBV23-1 is known as an ORF, though its function is uncertain. There are 13 residues in the CDR3. The CDR3 is CATTRAQEETQYF.

The chain is built from TRBV7-9 and TRBJ2-1; absent DNA, TCRdb's TRBD2 call cannot be checked. Germline V gene sequence: CDR1 SEHNR, CDR2 FQNEAQ (reference sequence). The CDR3 is made up of 18 amino acids. This CDR3 reads CASSPPNPGLAGEDEQFF.

This chain uses TRBV12-3 or TRBV12-4 with TRBJ2-5. This CDR3 has 14 amino acids. The CDR3: CASSPSMDQETQYF.

The J gene is TRBJ1-5, the V gene TRBV7-9. Per the germline V gene, CDR1 is SEHNR and CDR2 is FQNEAQ (reference sequence). CDR3 length: 14 amino acids. CDR3 amino acids: CASSQTTSNQPQHF.

The gene calls are TRBV7-9 and TRBJ2-7; TCRdb returns TRBD1, unconfirmable since there is no DNA. This CDR3 contains 16 residues. The V gene's germline CDR1 is SEHNR and CDR2 FQNEAQ (reference sequence). CDR3 region: CASSSTRGAPVHEQYF.

This sequence joins TRBV7-9 and TRBJ2-7; with no DNA, the TCRdb D assignment of TRBD1 cannot be verified. Germline loops: CDR1 SEHNR, CDR2 FQNEAQ (reference sequence). The length of the CDR3 is 11 residues. Here the CDR3 reads CASSGGDEQYF.

This chain links TRBV7-6 with TRBJ2-2. This CDR3 has 14 amino acids. Germline V lookup: CDR1 SGHVS, CDR2 FNYEAQ. This CDR3 reads CASSLAGAGGELFF.

The chain employs TRBV29-1 and TRBJ2-5; TCRdb's D call, TRBD2, is unchecked because there is no DNA. The CDR3 is 15 residues long. Germline CDR1 and CDR2: SQVTM and ANQGSEA. The chain's CDR3 is CSVVGLAGGGETQYF.

The V gene is TRBV7-9, the J gene TRBJ2-6; lacking DNA, the TRBD1 call made by TCRdb goes unchecked. This CDR3 contains 15 residues. The germline V gene has CDR1 SEHNR and CDR2 FQNEAQ (reference sequence). This chain's CDR3 is CASSLLGQRANVLTF.

This CDR3 reads CASSPATGSYNEQFF. The V gene is TRBV13, the J gene TRBJ2-1; TCRdb outputs TRBD2, but without DNA this stays unchecked. Germline V gene data show CDR1 as PRHDT and CDR2 as FYEKMQ (reference sequence). The CDR3 has 15 residues.

V usage is TRBV7-6 and J usage is TRBJ1-1; TCRdb's assignment of TRBD1 cannot be checked, as there is no DNA. The CDR3 contains 15 residues. Germline V lookup: CDR1 SGHVS, CDR2 FNYEAQ. CDR3 region: CASSGTDSGNTEAFF.

The CDR3 sequence is CSVEHIYEQYF. V is TRBV29-1 and J is TRBJ2-7. CDR1 SQVTM and CDR2 ANQGSEA come from the germline V gene. CDR3 size: 11 residues.

The chain recombines TRBV11-2 with TRBJ1-1; TCRdb's D gene call, TRBD1, goes unchecked for lack of DNA. This CDR3 is built from 12 residues. CDR1 is SGHAT, CDR2 FQNNGV, per germline. The CDR3: CAGARENTEAFF.

The V gene is TRBV12-3 or TRBV12-4, the J gene TRBJ2-1; lacking DNA, the TRBD2 call made by TCRdb goes unchecked. This CDR3 spans 16 amino acids. The chain's CDR3 is CASSLFLEGSYNEQFF.

V gene TRBV5-1 combines with J gene TRBJ2-7. Germline V lookup: CDR1 SGHRS, CDR2 YFSETQ. The CDR3 consists of 11 residues. The CDR3 reads CASSLGDEQYF.

The chain has TRBV13 and TRBJ2-7; TCRdb lists TRBD1, though no DNA is available to test this call. CDR1 and CDR2 (germline): PRHDT, FYEKMQ (reference sequence). The CDR3 contains 16 residues. The CDR3: CASSPRPPGKPYEQYF.

This chain joins TRBV29-1 and TRBJ1-2. The CDR3 runs to 11 residues. Germline CDR1 is SQVTM and CDR2 is ANQGSEA. The CDR3 here is CSVQEENGYTF.

The J gene is TRBJ2-1, the V gene TRBV7-9; TCRdb designates TRBD2, a call that cannot be tested without DNA. The germline gives CDR1 SEHNR, CDR2 FQNEAQ (reference sequence). The CDR3 consists of 19 residues. CDR3 residues: CASSQHPPTSLLSYNEQFF.

This chain connects TRBV7-2 to TRBJ1-5. The CDR3 contains 14 residues. CDR1 is SGHTA and CDR2 is FQGNSA in the germline V gene. CDR3 sequence reads: CASSLGGGLQPQHF.